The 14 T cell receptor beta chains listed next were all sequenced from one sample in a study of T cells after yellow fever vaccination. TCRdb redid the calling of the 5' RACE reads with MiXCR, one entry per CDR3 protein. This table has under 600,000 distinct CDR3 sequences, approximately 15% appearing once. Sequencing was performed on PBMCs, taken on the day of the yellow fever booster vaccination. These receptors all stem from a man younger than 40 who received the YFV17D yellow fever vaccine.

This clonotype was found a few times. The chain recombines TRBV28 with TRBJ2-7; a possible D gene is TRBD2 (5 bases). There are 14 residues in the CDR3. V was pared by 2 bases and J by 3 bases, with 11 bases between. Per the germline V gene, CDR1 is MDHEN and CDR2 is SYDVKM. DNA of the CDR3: TGTGCCAGCAGTTTACATCCGGGGAACTACGAGCAGTACTTC. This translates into CASSLHPGNYEQYF.

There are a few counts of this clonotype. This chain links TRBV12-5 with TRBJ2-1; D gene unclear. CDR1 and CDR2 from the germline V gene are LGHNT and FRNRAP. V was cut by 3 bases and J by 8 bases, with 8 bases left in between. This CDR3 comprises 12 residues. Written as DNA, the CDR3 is TGTGCTAGTGGTTTCCGAGTGGATGAGCAGTTCTTC. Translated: CASGFRVDEQFF.

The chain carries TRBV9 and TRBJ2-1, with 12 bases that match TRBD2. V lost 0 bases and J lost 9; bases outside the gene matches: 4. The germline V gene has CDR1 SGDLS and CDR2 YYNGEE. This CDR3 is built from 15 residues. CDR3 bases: TGTGCCAGCAGCGTAGGGACTAGCGGGGCCACTGAGCAGTTCTTC. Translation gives CASSVGTSGATEQFF.

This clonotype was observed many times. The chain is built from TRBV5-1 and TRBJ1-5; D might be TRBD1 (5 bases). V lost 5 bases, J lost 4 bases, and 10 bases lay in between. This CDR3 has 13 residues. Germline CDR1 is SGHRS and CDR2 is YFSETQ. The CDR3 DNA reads TGCGCCAGCAGGGCGGGGGAGAATCAGCCCCAGCATTTT. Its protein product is CASRAGENQPQHF.

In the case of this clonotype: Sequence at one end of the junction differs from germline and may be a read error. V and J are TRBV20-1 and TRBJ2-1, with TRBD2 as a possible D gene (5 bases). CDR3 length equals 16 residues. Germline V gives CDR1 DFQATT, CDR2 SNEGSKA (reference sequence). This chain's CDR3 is CCATSLIANSYNEQFF. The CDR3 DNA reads TGCTGTGCTACCTCCCTCATAGCGAACTCCTACAATGAGCAGTTCTTC.

As DNA, the CDR3 is TGCAGCGGGGGGACAGTCTACGAGCAGTACTTC. Its protein product is CSGGTVYEQYF. V gene TRBV29-1 combines with J gene TRBJ2-7, with TRBD1 identical over 7 bases. The V and J ends lost 7 bases and 3 bases, in that order; junction bases with no gene match: 3. Per the germline V gene, CDR1 is SQVTM and CDR2 is ANQGSEA. This CDR3 contains 11 residues.

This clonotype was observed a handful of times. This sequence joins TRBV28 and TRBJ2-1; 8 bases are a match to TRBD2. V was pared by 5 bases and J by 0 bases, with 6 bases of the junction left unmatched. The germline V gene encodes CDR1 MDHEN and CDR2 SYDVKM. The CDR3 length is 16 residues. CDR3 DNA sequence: TGTGCCAGCAGTCCTCGGGAGGGCAGCTCCTACAATGAGCAGTTCTTC. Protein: CASSPREGSSYNEQFF.

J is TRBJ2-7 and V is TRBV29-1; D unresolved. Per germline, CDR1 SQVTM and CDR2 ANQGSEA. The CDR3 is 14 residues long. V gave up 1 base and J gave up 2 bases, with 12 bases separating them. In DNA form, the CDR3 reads TGCAGCGTTGAAGTCCGGACCCGCCCCTACGAGCAGTACTTC. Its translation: CSVEVRTRPYEQYF.

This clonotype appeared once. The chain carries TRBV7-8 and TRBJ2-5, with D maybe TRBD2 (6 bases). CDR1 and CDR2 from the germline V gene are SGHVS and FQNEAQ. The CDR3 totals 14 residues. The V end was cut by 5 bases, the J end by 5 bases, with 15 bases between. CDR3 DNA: TGTGCCAGCAGCCAACGACTAGTAATGGAGACCCAGTACTTC. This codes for CASSQRLVMETQYF.

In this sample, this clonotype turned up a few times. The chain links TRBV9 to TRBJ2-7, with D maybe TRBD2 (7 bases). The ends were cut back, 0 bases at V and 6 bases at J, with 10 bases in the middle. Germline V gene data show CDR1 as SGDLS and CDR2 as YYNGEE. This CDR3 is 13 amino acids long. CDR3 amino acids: CASSVEGGGEQYF. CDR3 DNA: TGTGCCAGCAGCGTAGAGGGGGGGGGCGAGCAGTACTTC.

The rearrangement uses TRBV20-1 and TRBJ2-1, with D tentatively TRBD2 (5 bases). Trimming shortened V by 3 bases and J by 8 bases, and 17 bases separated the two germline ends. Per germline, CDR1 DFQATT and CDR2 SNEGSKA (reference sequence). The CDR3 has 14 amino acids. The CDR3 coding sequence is TGCAGTGCTAGGGACTCCCGATTAATCGATGAGCAGTTCTTC. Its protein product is CSARDSRLIDEQFF.

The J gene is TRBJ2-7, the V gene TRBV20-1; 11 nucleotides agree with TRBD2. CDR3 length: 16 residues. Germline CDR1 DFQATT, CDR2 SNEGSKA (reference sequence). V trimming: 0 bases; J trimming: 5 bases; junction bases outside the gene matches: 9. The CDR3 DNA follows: TGCAGTGCTAGAGACGCGGCTAGCGGGAGGAAGGACGAGCAGTACTTC. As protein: CSARDAASGRKDEQYF.

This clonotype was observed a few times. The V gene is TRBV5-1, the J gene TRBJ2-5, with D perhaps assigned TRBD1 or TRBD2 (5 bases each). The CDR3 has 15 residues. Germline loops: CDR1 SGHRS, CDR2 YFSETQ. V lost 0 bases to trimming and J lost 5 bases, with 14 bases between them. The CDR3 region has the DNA TGCGCCAGCAGCTTGGAAGGGACCACCAAGGAGACCCAGTACTTC. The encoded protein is CASSLEGTTKETQYF.

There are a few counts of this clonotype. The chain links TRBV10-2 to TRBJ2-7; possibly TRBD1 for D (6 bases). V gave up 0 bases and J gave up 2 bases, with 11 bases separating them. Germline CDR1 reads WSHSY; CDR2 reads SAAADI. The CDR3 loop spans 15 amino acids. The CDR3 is CASSESVGQTYEQYF. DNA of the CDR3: TGCGCCAGCAGTGAGTCAGTAGGACAGACCTACGAGCAGTACTTC.